The 4 T cell receptor beta chains listed next were all sequenced from one sample in a study of regulatory T cells in long-lasting Graves disease (TCRdb year 2021). The library came from multiplex PCR. Reads for this sample came from an Illumina HiSeq 4000. CDR3 regions were amplified by Arm-PCR with iRepertoire HTBI primers to construct TCR beta libraries. TCRdb reanalyzed the raw reads on its own, using fastp at Q25 for trimming and MiXCR for clone calling, and kept in-frame beta chains. Each entry is one CDR3 protein sequence, shown with its most common DNA and genes. The sample table holds about 400,000 distinct CDR3 sequences, of which roughly 16% were seen once. The top ten clones comprise 22% of the sample. The time point tag for this specimen amounts to: newly diagnosed GD, antithyroid drugs for less than 3 months. For both TCR sequencing and RNA sequencing, RNA was extracted from PBMCs using TRIzol.

The specimen comprised peripheral blood mononuclear cells (PBMCs), sampled at new diagnosis, from a patient treated with antithyroid drugs. The receptors shown here come from a female donor with Graves disease.

This clonotype was observed many times. The gene calls are TRBV12-3 or TRBV12-4 and TRBJ2-2; 9 bases line up with TRBD2. Germline trimming cut 8 bases from V and 1 base from J; bases unmatched to any gene: 14. The CDR3 runs to 18 residues. The CDR3 spells CASEPHRPTSGNTGELFF. The CDR3, as DNA: TGTGCCAGCGAGCCCCACCGGCCGACTAGCGGGAACACCGGGGAGCTGTTTTTT.

The table lists this clonotype with many counts. V gene TRBV24-1 combines with J gene TRBJ2-1; 9 bases match TRBD2. Gene TRBJ2-5 matches the end of the DNA better, so the J call may be wrong. This CDR3 is built from 18 residues. Germline assignment: CDR1 KGHDR and CDR2 SFDVKD. The CDR3 DNA follows: TGTGCCACCAGTGCGGGGTTTCGCGGGGGGGGACCCGATGAGACCCAGTACTTC. Translation gives CATSAGFRGGGPDETQYF.

CDR3 protein: CASSDSGEQETQYF. The CDR3 coding sequence is TGTGCCAGCAGCGACTCAGGAGAACAAGAGACCCAGTACTTC. The rearrangement links TRBV7-9 to TRBJ2-5; D not resolved. Between the trimmed V and J ends, which lost 5 bases and 2 bases, there was a span of 12 bases. The CDR3 consists of 14 residues. Germline V lookup: CDR1 SEHNR, CDR2 FQNEAQ (reference sequence).

This chain joins TRBV28 and TRBJ2-1, with D possibly TRBD1 on 5 matching bases. The CDR3 has 15 amino acids. Germline CDR1 is MDHEN and CDR2 is SYDVKM. V was clipped by 3 bases and J by 5 bases, with 14 bases between them. The CDR3 sequence is CASSLRQGTHNEQFF. The CDR3, as DNA: TGTGCCAGCAGTTTGCGGCAGGGCACCCACAATGAGCAGTTCTTC.